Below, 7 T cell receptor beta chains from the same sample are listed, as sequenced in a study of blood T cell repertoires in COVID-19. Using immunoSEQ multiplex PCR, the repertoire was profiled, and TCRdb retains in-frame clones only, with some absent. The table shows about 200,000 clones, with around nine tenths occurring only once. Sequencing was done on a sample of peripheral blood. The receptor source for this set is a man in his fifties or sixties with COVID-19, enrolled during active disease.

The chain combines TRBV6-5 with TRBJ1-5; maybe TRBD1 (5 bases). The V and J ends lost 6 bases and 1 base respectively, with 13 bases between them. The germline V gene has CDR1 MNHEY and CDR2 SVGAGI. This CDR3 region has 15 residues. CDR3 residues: CASRQDGGSNQPQHF. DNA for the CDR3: TGTGCCAGCAGACAGGACGGGGGGAGCAATCAGCCCCAGCATTTT.

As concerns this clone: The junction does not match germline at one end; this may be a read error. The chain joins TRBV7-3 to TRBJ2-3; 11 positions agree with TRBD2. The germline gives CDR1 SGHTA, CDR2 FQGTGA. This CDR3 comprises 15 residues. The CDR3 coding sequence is TGTGCCAGCAGCTTACTTGCCTCCACTAGCGGGAGTTTGTCTTTT. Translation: CASSLLASTSGSLSF.

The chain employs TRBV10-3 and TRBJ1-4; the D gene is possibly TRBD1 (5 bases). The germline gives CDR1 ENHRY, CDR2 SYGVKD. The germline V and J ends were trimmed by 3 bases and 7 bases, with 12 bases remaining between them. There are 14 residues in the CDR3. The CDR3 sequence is CAISDGQGSEKLFF. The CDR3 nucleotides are TGTGCCATCAGTGACGGGCAGGGAAGTGAAAAACTGTTTTTT.

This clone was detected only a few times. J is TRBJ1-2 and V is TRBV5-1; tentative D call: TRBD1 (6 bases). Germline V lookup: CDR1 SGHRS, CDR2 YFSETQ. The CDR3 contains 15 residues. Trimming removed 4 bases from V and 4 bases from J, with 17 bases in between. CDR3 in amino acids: CASSGRDTWGYGYTF. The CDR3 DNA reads TGCGCCAGCAGCGGCCGGGACACATGGGGCTATGGCTACACCTTC. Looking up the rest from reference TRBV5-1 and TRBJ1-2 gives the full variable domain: KAGVTQTPRYLIKTRGQQVTLSCSPISGHRSVSWYQQTPGQGLQFLFEYFSETQRNKGNFPGRFSGRQFSNSRSEMNVSTLELGDSALYLCASSGRDTWGYGYTFGSGTRLTVV.

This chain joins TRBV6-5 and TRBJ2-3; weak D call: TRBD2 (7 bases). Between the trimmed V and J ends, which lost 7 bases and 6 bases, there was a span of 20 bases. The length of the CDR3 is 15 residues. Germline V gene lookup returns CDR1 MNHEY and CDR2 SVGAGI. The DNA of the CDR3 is TGTGCCAGCAAACTACCCGGGGGGCGCGAGGATACGCAGTATTTT. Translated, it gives CASKLPGGREDTQYF.

Here the CDR3 DNA reads TGTGCCAGCAGCCAAGTGGGGCAGGGAAAAATCTACGAGCAGTACTTC. Amino acids: CASSQVGQGKIYEQYF. The J gene is TRBJ2-7, the V gene TRBV4-2; D possibly corresponds to TRBD1 (5 bases). CDR1 and CDR2 (germline): LGHNA, YNFKEQ. V lost 1 base and J 3 bases, leaving 16 bases between the germline ends. The CDR3 contains 16 residues.

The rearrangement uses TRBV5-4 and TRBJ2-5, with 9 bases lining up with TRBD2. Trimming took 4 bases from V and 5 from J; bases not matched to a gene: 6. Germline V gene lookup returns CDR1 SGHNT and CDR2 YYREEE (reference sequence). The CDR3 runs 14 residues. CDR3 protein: CASSPGTSMETQYF. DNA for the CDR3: TGTGCCAGCAGCCCCGGGACTAGCATGGAGACCCAGTACTTC.